Listed here is a single T cell receptor (beta chain). Its specificity is unknown. PCR primers comprised 60 Vbeta and 13 Jbeta primers. TCRdb's table, derived via immunoSEQ multiplex PCR, lists solely in-frame clones and lacks some. In the table there are roughly 200,000 clones, approximately 86% of which are singletons. The sample is drawn from a study of cytomegalovirus exposure and HLA in healthy donors. General study findings and limits: A later analysis appeared to link common viral pathogens to several of the most significant clusters. Most sequenced TCRs were rare (though some public TCRs occurred in many donors). The authors later found HLA-associated TCR beta chains more clonally expanded than equally common others.

V lost 4 bases and J lost 0; bases outside the gene matches: 8. Germline loops: CDR1 SGHKS, CDR2 YYEKEE (reference sequence). The CDR3 has 18 residues. V is TRBV5-5 and J is TRBJ2-6; TRBD1 aligns across 9 bases. What was sequenced was PBMCs. This receptor was taken from a boy aged 2 to 9 in good health and CMV-seronegative. The CDR3 DNA reads as TGTGCCAGCAGCACTCGAACAGGGGGCTCCTCTGGGGCCAACGTCCTGACTTTC. As protein: CASSTRTGGSSGANVLTF. The entire variable domain, with the rest obtained from reference TRBV5-5 and TRBJ2-6, is as follows: DAGVTQSPTHLIKTRGQQVTLRCSPISGHKSVSWYQQVLGQGPQFIFQYYEKEERGRGNFPDRFSARQFPNYSSELNVNALLLGDSALYLCASSTRTGGSSGANVLTFGAGSRLTVL.